The source of this T cell receptor beta chain is a study of long-term antiretroviral therapy in people with HIV. They ran version v3.0 of the immunoSEQ assay at survey level. Sequencing used immunoSEQ multiplex PCR; TCRdb keeps in-frame clones, though not all of them. Of about 32,000 clones in the sample, approximately 85% are singletons; the top ten hold approximately 4.4%. CDR1 and CDR2 from the germline V gene are SGHAT and FQNNGV. This CDR3 region has 13 residues. The V gene lost 5 bases and the J gene lost 3 bases, with 10 bases spanning the gap. The material sequenced was unsorted PBMCs, taken 3.3 years after starting antiretroviral therapy. This clonotype originated in a man between 18 and 29 years old with HIV. This rearrangement joins TRBV11-2 to TRBJ1-1; tentative D call: TRBD1 (5 bases). CDR3 residues: CASSPGLHTEAFF. DNA of the CDR3: TGTGCCAGCAGCCCGGGACTCCACACTGAAGCTTTCTTT.